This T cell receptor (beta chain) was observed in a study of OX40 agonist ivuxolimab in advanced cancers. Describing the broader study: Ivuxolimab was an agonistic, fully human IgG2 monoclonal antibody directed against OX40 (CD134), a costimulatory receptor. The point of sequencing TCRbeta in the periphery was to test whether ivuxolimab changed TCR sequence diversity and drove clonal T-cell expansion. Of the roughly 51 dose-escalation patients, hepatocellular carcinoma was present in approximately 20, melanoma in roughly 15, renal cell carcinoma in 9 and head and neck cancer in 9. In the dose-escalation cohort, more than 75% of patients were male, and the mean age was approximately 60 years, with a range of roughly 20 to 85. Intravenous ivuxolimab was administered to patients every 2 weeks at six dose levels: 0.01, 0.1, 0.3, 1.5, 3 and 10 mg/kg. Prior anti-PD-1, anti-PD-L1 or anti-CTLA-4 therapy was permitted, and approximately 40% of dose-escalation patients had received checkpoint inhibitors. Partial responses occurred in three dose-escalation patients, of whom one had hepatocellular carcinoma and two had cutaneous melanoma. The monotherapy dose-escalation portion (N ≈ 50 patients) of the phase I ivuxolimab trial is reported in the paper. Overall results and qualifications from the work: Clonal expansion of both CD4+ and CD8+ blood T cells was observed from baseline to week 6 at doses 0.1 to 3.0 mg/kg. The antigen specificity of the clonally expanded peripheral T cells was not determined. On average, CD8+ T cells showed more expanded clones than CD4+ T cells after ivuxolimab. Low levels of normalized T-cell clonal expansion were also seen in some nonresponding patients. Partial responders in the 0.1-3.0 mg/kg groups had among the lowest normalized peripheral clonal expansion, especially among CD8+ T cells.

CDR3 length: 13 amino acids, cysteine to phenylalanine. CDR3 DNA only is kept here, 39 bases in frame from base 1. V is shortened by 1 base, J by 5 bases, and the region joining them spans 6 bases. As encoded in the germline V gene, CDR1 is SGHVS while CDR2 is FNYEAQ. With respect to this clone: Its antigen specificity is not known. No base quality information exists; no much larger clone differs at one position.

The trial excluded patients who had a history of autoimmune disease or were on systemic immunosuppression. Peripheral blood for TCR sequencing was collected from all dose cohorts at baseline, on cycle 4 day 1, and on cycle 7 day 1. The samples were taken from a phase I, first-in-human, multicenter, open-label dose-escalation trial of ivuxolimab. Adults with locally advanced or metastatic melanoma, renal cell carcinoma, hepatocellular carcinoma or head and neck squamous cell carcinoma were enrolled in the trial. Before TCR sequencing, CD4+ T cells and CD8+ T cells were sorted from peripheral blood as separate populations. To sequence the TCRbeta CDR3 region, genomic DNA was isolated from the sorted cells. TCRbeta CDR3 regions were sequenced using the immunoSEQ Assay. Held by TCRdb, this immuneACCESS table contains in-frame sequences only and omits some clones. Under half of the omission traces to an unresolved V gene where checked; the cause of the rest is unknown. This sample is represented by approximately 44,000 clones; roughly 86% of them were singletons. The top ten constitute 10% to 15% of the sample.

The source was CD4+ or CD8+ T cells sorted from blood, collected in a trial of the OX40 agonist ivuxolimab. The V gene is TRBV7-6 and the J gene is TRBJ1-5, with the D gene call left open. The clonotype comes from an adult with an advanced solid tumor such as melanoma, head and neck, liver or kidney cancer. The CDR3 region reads CASSLEPDQPQHF. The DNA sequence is TGTGCCAGCAGCTTAGAGCCAGATCAGCCCCAGCATTTT.